This T cell receptor beta chain was identified in a study of spatial heterogeneity in lung cancer. The time point is: sample taken at primary tumor resection. Some 72 TRACERx patients with early, untreated non-small cell lung cancer donated samples. Unsorted tumor, nontumor lung tissue or cryopreserved PBMC supplied the whole RNA. Study-level points and caveats: Mutation tallies in tumors tracked expanded intratumoral alpha and beta TCR counts. Ubiquitous expanded TCR counts tracked ubiquitous nonsynonymous mutations; regional expanded TCR counts tracked regional nonsynonymous mutations. Approximate estimated coverage of tumor T cells amounted to around 6.9% for alpha and about 13% for beta chains.

The CDR3 is made up of 15 amino acids. The germline V gene encodes CDR1 MNHEY and CDR2 SMNVEV (reference sequence). Trimming at V came to 2 bases and at J to 1 base, leaving 2 bases not matched to a gene. This clonotype is medium-sized. Antigen: not known. TCRdb itself ran the 5' RACE reads through MiXCR, one entry per CDR3 protein. Of about 2,900 distinct CDR3 sequences in the sample, 9.5% to 15% were seen once. This clonotype was sampled from a male donor with early-stage non-small cell lung cancer. This material consisted of lung tumor tissue, taken at surgery. This rearrangement joins TRBV27 to TRBJ2-5; 9 bases match TRBD1. The CDR3 reads CASSLRDRAQETQYF. The CDR3 DNA follows: TGTGCCAGCAGTTTAAGGGACAGGGCCCAAGAGACCCAGTACTTC.